This T cell receptor beta chain was recovered during a study of T cells after yellow fever vaccination. Overall study findings and caveats: Contamination by abundant bulk-population clonotypes could be present in FACS-sorted repertoires.

TCRdb fed the 5' RACE reads into MiXCR, producing one record per CDR3 protein. The table lists just over 300,000 distinct CDR3 sequences, 3.6% of them singletons. Germline CDR1 SQVTM, CDR2 ANQGSEA. V lost 6 bases and J lost 5, with 19 bases in between. The CDR3 loop spans 14 amino acids. Points on this clonotype: No antigen is known for it.

Sequencing was performed on PBMCs, taken on the day of the yellow fever booster vaccination. J is TRBJ1-1 and V is TRBV29-1; no firm D call. This receptor was taken from a young man who received the YFV17D yellow fever vaccine. The CDR3 is CSVYGTPRGTEAFF. CDR3 DNA sequence: TGCAGCGTCTACGGCACCCCCCGGGGAACTGAAGCTTTCTTT. Complete variable domain (other parts from reference TRBV29-1 and TRBJ1-1): SAVISQKPSRDICQRGTSLTIQCQVDSQVTMMFWYRQQPGQSLTLIATANQGSEATYESGFVIDKFPISRPNLTFSTLTVSNMSPEDSSIYLCSVYGTPRGTEAFFGQGTRLTVV.